This T cell receptor (beta chain) was identified during a study of cytotoxic CD8 clonotypes in ibrutinib-treated CLL. Study in general: Median treatment time before response sampling was approximately 11 months, range 6 to 36.

The table came from immunoSEQ multiplex PCR; TCRdb's copy has only in-frame clones and leaves some out. Counted here are about 140,000 clones, 60% to 80% occurring once; the ten biggest clones make up less than 30%. The specimen was PBMCs, collected after 12 months of ibrutinib treatment. The receptor comes from a human donor with chronic lymphocytic leukemia.

As DNA, the CDR3 is TGCAGCGTTGACAGACTAGAAAATGAGCAGTTCTTC. Protein: CSVDRLENEQFF. This rearrangement joins TRBV29-1 to TRBJ2-1, with D possibly matching TRBD2 (6 bases). Germline CDR1 is SQVTM and CDR2 is ANQGSEA. CDR3 length: 12 amino acids. Trimming took off 3 bases at V and 7 bases at J, with 10 bases between the two ends.